These T cell receptor beta chains were read from a single sample in a study of OX40 agonist ivuxolimab in advanced cancers. Here immunoSEQ multiplex PCR was the method, and the copy in TCRdb shows in-frame clones only, minus some. The sample has some 15,000 clones, around 86% seen once; the top ten hold 12%. Sample: CD4+ or CD8+ T cells sorted from blood, taken in a trial of the OX40 agonist ivuxolimab. Receptor source: an adult with an advanced solid tumor such as melanoma, head and neck, liver or kidney cancer. CDR3s include the opening cysteine and the closing phenylalanine or tryptophan. The order of the fields is CDR3 protein, CDR3 DNA, clone size, J gene, D gene, V gene. The D gene is left open where the match is weak. The size field is filled for only some rows; it gives once, few, many or a size class.

CDR3 protein: CAGGDPYQPQHF
CDR3 DNA: TGTGCGGGGGGGGACCCTTATCAGCCCCAGCATTTT
clone size: -
J gene: TRBJ1-5
D gene: -
V gene: TRBV28

CDR3 protein: CASSVESRSTDTQYF
CDR3 DNA: TGTGCCAGCAGCGTTGAGTCGAGATCCACAGATACGCAGTATTTT
clone size: -
J gene: TRBJ2-3
D gene: -
V gene: TRBV9

CDR3 protein: CASSYGLAGFEQYF
CDR3 DNA: TGTGCCAGCAGCTACGGACTAGCGGGATTTGAGCAGTACTTC
clone size: medium-sized
J gene: TRBJ2-7
D gene: TRBD2
V gene: TRBV7-6

CDR3 protein: CATRTAFDNQPQHF
CDR3 DNA: TGTGCCACCCGGACAGCTTTTGACAATCAGCCCCAGCATTTT
clone size: -
J gene: TRBJ1-5
D gene: -
V gene: TRBV6-5

CDR3 protein: CASSSTGGRSYNEQFF
CDR3 DNA: TGTGCCAGCAGTTCCACTGGGGGGCGCTCTTACAATGAGCAGTTCTTC
clone size: large
J gene: TRBJ2-1
D gene: -
V gene: TRBV27

CDR3 protein: CAGGGRGNTGELFF
CDR3 DNA: TGTGCCGGCGGGGGCAGGGGAAACACCGGGGAGCTGTTTTTT
clone size: -
J gene: TRBJ2-2
D gene: -
V gene: TRBV7-9

CDR3 protein: CASSQDTSGRAGEQYF
CDR3 DNA: TGCGCCAGCAGCCAAGATACTAGCGGGAGGGCCGGTGAGCAGTACTTC
clone size: -
J gene: TRBJ2-7
D gene: TRBD2
V gene: TRBV4-3

CDR3 protein: CATSQGLASNEQFF
CDR3 DNA: TGTGCCACCAGTCAAGGACTAGCGTCGAATGAGCAGTTCTTC
clone size: -
J gene: TRBJ2-1
D gene: TRBD2
V gene: TRBV15

CDR3 protein: CSVEDLSGGNTGELFF
CDR3 DNA: TGCAGCGTTGAAGATCTTAGCGGGGGCAACACCGGGGAGCTGTTTTTT
clone size: -
J gene: TRBJ2-2
D gene: TRBD2
V gene: TRBV29-1

CDR3 protein: CASSLVGDLYEQYF
CDR3 DNA: TGTGCCAGCAGCTTAGTGGGGGATCTCTACGAGCAGTACTTC
clone size: -
J gene: TRBJ2-7
D gene: -
V gene: TRBV11-2

CDR3 protein: CASSIGEGTEAFF
CDR3 DNA: TGTGCCAGTAGTATAGGTGAGGGGACTGAAGCTTTCTTT
clone size: once
J gene: TRBJ1-1
D gene: -
V gene: TRBV19

CDR3 protein: CASSYSTQSTDTQYF
CDR3 DNA: TGTGCCAGCAGTTACTCCACCCAAAGCACAGATACGCAGTATTTT
clone size: -
J gene: TRBJ2-3
D gene: -
V gene: TRBV6-5

CDR3 protein: CASSLNMGYHEQYF
CDR3 DNA: TGTGCCAGCAGCTTAAATATGGGTTACCACGAGCAGTACTTC
clone size: -
J gene: TRBJ2-7
D gene: -
V gene: TRBV7-2

CDR3 protein: CASSSQATEAFF
CDR3 DNA: TGTGCCAGCAGCTCACAGGCCACTGAAGCTTTCTTT
clone size: -
J gene: TRBJ1-1
D gene: -
V gene: TRBV13

CDR3 protein: CASSSGAGELFF
CDR3 DNA: TGTGCCAGCAGTTCCGGTGCCGGGGAGCTGTTTTTT
clone size: -
J gene: TRBJ2-2
D gene: -
V gene: TRBV27

CDR3 protein: CSVVAGASTDTQYF
CDR3 DNA: TGCAGCGTTGTTGCAGGGGCTAGCACAGATACGCAGTATTTT
clone size: -
J gene: TRBJ2-3
D gene: -
V gene: TRBV29-1

CDR3 protein: CASSHPGLAGVEQFF
CDR3 DNA: TGCGCCAGCAGCCACCCGGGACTAGCGGGAGTTGAGCAGTTCTTC
clone size: -
J gene: TRBJ2-1
D gene: TRBD2
V gene: TRBV4-1

CDR3 protein: CASSYWTSGSGEQYF
CDR3 DNA: TGTGCCAGCAGCTATTGGACTAGCGGGAGTGGGGAGCAGTACTTC
clone size: -
J gene: TRBJ2-7
D gene: TRBD2
V gene: TRBV5-5

CDR3 protein: CASSLRTSGFANTGELFF
CDR3 DNA: TGTGCCAGCAGCCTCAGGACTAGCGGATTCGCGAACACCGGGGAGCTGTTTTTT
clone size: -
J gene: TRBJ2-2
D gene: TRBD2
V gene: TRBV7-6

CDR3 protein: CASSQERPAGLTDTQYF
CDR3 DNA: TGTGCCAGCAGCCAAGAACGCCCAGCGGGATTGACAGATACGCAGTATTTT
clone size: -
J gene: TRBJ2-3
D gene: TRBD2
V gene: TRBV4-2

CDR3 protein: CASSQNGLVNEQFF
CDR3 DNA: TGTGCCAGCAGCCAAAATGGACTAGTCAATGAGCAGTTCTTC
clone size: once
J gene: TRBJ2-1
D gene: TRBD2
V gene: TRBV11-2

CDR3 protein: CASSLVRVSSYNEQFF
CDR3 DNA: TGTGCCAGCAGCTTAGTTCGGGTTAGCTCCTACAATGAGCAGTTCTTC
clone size: -
J gene: TRBJ2-1
D gene: -
V gene: TRBV11-2

CDR3 protein: CASSLEQNTEAFF
CDR3 DNA: TGCGCCAGCAGCTTGGAACAGAACACTGAAGCTTTCTTT
clone size: -
J gene: TRBJ1-1
D gene: -
V gene: TRBV5-1

CDR3 protein: CASSPDTGEETQYF
CDR3 DNA: TGTGCCAGCAGCCCCGATACAGGGGAAGAGACCCAGTACTTC
clone size: -
J gene: TRBJ2-5
D gene: TRBD1
V gene: TRBV7-3

CDR3 protein: CASSPLVDRKQETQYF
CDR3 DNA: TGTGCCAGCAGTCCACTGGTCGACAGGAAACAAGAGACCCAGTACTTC
clone size: -
J gene: TRBJ2-5
D gene: -
V gene: TRBV27

CDR3 protein: CASSPPGQRNQPQHF
CDR3 DNA: TGTGCCAGCAGTCCCCCAGGACAGCGCAATCAGCCCCAGCATTTT
clone size: few
J gene: TRBJ1-5
D gene: -
V gene: TRBV28

CDR3 protein: CASSWIERNRDTQYF
CDR3 DNA: TGTGCCAGCAGTTGGATAGAGAGGAACCGTGATACGCAGTATTTT
clone size: -
J gene: TRBJ2-3
D gene: -
V gene: TRBV28

CDR3 protein: CASSLGGGRTQYF
CDR3 DNA: TGTGCCAGCAGCTTAGGGGGGGGCAGGACGCAGTATTTT
clone size: -
J gene: TRBJ2-3
D gene: -
V gene: TRBV13

CDR3 protein: CASSSGTPNDYTF
CDR3 DNA: TGTGCCAGCAGCTCCGGGACACCTAATGACTACACCTTC
clone size: medium-sized
J gene: TRBJ1-2
D gene: -
V gene: TRBV7-9

CDR3 protein: CATDPGTLF
CDR3 DNA: TGTGCCACCGACCCCGGGACCCTATTC
clone size: -
J gene: TRBJ1-2
D gene: -
V gene: TRBV5-8

CDR3 protein: CAISDFGRAVGNEQFF
CDR3 DNA: TGTGCCATCAGTGACTTCGGACGAGCGGTCGGCAATGAGCAGTTCTTC
clone size: -
J gene: TRBJ2-1
D gene: -
V gene: TRBV10-3

CDR3 protein: CASSQEDSASGPYEQYF
CDR3 DNA: TGCGCCAGCAGCCAAGAGGATTCGGCTAGCGGGCCCTACGAGCAGTACTTC
clone size: -
J gene: TRBJ2-7
D gene: TRBD2
V gene: TRBV4-3

CDR3 protein: CASSYTGYEQFF
CDR3 DNA: TGTGCCAGCAGTTACACAGGGTATGAGCAGTTCTTC
clone size: once
J gene: TRBJ2-1
D gene: -
V gene: TRBV6-5

CDR3 protein: CASSQDKGSLYNEQFF
CDR3 DNA: TGTGCCAGCAGCCAAGATAAAGGGTCCCTCTACAATGAGCAGTTCTTC
clone size: -
J gene: TRBJ2-1
D gene: -
V gene: TRBV14

CDR3 protein: CASSPSAEQFF
CDR3 DNA: TGTGCCAGCTCACCATCAGCGGAGCAGTTCTTC
clone size: -
J gene: TRBJ2-1
D gene: -
V gene: TRBV18

CDR3 protein: CATSTGQLMNTEAFF
CDR3 DNA: TGTGCCACCAGCACCGGACAGCTCATGAACACTGAAGCTTTCTTT
clone size: -
J gene: TRBJ1-1
D gene: -
V gene: TRBV15

CDR3 protein: CASSLGQGGYEQYF
CDR3 DNA: TGTGCCAGCAGCTTGGGCCAGGGTGGTTACGAGCAGTACTTC
clone size: -
J gene: TRBJ2-7
D gene: -
V gene: TRBV5-4

CDR3 protein: CASSVGSGSFVYEQYF
CDR3 DNA: TGTGCCAGCAGCGTTGGTAGCGGGAGTTTTGTTTACGAGCAGTACTTC
clone size: -
J gene: TRBJ2-7
D gene: TRBD2
V gene: TRBV9